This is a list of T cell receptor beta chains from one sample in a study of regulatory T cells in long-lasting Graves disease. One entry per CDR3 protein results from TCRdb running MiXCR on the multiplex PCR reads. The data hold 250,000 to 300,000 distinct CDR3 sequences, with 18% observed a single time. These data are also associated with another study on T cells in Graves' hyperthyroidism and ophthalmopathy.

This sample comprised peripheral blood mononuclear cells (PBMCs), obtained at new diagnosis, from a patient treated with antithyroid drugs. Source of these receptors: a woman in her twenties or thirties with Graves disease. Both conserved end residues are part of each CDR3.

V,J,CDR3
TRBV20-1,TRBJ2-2,CSAPRTSNTGELFF
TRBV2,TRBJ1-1,CASTKQGPNTEAFF
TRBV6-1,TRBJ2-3,CASSEPDSGEITDTQYF
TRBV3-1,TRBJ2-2,CASSLFPITGELFF
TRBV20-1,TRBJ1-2,CSATGGGRWGGYTF
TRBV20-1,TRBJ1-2,CSASDPRTYGYTF
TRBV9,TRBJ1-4,CASSVGVTTNEKLFF
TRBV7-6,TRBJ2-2,CASSLGLYTGELFF
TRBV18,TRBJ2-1,CASSPLQFVGNEQFF
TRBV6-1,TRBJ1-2,CASSEATGSTYGYTF
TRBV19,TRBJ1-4,CASSQREGDDDSRAEKLFF
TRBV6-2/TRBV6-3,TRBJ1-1,CASSGGFYYAEAFF
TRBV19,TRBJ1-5,CASRQGSRQPQHF
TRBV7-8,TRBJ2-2,CASSLARSITGELFF
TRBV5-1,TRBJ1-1,CASSLSPGFRDGNTEAFF
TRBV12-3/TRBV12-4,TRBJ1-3,CASRPRSFSGNTIYF
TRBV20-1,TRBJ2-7,CSASAGAWEQYF
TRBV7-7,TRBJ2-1,CASSLSAGGLGDNEQFF
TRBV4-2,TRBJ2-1,CASSLTSGGADNEQFF